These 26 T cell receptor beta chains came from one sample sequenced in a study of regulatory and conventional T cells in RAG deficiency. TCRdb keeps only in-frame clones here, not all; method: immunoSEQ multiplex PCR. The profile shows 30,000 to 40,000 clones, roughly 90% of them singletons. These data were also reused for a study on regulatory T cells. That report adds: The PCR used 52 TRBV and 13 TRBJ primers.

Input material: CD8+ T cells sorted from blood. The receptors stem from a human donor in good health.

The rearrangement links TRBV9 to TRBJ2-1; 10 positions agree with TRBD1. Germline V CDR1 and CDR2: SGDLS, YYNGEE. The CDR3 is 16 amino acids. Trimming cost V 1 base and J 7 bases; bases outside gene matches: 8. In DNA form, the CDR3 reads TGTGCCAGCAGCGTACCCGGGACAGGGGCTATTAATGAGCAGTTCTTC. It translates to CASSVPGTGAINEQFF. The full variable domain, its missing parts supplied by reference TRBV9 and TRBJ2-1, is DSGVTQTPKHLITATGQRVTLRCSPRSGDLSVYWYQQSLDQGLQFLIQYYNGEERAKGNILERFSAQQFPDLHSELNLSSLELGDSALYFCASSVPGTGAINEQFFGPGTRLTVL.

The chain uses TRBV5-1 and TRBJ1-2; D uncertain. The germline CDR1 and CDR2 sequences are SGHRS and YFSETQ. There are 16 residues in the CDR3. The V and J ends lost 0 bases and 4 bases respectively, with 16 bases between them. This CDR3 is CASSLAVLGPSYGYTF. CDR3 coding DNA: TGCGCCAGCAGCTTGGCCGTCTTGGGTCCCTCCTATGGCTACACCTTC.

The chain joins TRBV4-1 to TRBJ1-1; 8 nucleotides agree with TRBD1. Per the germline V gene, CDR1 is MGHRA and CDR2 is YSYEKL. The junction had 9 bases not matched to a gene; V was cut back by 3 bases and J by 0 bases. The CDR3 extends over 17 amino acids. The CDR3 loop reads CASSHLLRTGLNTEAFF. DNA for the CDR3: TGCGCCAGCAGCCACCTCTTGAGGACAGGGCTGAACACTGAAGCTTTCTTT.

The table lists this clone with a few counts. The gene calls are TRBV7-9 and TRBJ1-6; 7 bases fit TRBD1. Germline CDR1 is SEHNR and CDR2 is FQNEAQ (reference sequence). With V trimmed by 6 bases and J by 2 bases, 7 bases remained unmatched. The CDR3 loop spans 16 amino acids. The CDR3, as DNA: TGTGCCAGCAGAGGGACAGAGGGTACCTATAATTCACCCCTCCACTTT. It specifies CASRGTEGTYNSPLHF.

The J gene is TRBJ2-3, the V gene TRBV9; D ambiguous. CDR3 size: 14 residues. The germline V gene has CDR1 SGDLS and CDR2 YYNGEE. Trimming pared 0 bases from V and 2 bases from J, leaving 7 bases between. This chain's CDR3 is CASSVVKSTDTQYF. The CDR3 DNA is TGTGCCAGCAGCGTAGTCAAATCCACAGATACGCAGTATTTT.

The CDR3 reads CASSGTGGEGGELFF. CDR3 sequence (DNA): TGTGCCAGCAGCGGGACAGGGGGCGAAGGCGGGGAGCTGTTTTTT. The chain joins TRBV9 to TRBJ2-2; the match to TRBD1 covers 11 bases. The CDR3 length is 15 residues. Germline assignment: CDR1 SGDLS and CDR2 YYNGEE. Trimming at V came to 3 bases and at J to 7 bases, leaving 5 bases not matched to a gene.

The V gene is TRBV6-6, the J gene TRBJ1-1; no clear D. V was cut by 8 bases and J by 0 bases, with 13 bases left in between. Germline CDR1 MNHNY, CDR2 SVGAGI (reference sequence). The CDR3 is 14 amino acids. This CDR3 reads CASSHTVLNTEAFF. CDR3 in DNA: TGTGCCAGCTCCCACACCGTTTTGAACACTGAAGCTTTCTTT.

DNA of the CDR3: TGTGCCAGCTCACCACTAGCGGCCAGCTCCTACAATGAGCAGTTCTTC. Translated: CASSPLAASSYNEQFF. This chain links TRBV18 with TRBJ2-1; D is perhaps TRBD2 (6 bases). Germline CDR1 reads KGHSH; CDR2 reads LQKENI. Trimming stripped 1 base from V and 0 bases from J, with 10 bases between. The CDR3 length is 16 residues. Looking up the rest from reference TRBV18 and TRBJ2-1 gives the full variable domain: NAGVMQNPRHLVRRRGQEARLRCSPMKGHSHVYWYRQLPEEGLKFMVYLQKENIIDESGMPKERFSAEFPKEGPSILRIQQVVRGDSAAYFCASSPLAASSYNEQFFGPGTRLTVL.

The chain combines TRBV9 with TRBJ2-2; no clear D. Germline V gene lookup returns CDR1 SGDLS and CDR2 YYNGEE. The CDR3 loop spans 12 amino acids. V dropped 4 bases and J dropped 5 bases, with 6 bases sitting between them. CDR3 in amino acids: CASSQSTGELFF. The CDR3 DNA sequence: TGTGCCAGCAGCCAAAGTACCGGGGAGCTGTTTTTT.

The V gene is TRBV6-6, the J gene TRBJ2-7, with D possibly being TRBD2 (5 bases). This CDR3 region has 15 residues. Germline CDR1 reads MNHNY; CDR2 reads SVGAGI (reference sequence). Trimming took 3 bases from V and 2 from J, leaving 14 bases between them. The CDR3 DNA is TGTGCCAGCAGTTATAAGCGGAAGAGTACCTACGAGCAGTACTTC. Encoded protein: CASSYKRKSTYEQYF.

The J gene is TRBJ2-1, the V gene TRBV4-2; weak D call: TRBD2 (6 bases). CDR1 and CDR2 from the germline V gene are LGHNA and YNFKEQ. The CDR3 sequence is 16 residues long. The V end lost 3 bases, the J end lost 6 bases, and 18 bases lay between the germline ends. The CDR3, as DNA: TGTGCCAGCAGCCACCTGGGGGAGGCAGTGGCCAATGAGCAGTTCTTC. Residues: CASSHLGEAVANEQFF.

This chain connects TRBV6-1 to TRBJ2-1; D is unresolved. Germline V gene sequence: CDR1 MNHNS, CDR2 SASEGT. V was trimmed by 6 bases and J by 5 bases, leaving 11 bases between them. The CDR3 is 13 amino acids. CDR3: CASSFLSHNEQFF. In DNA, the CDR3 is TGTGCCAGCAGCTTCCTTAGTCACAATGAGCAGTTCTTC.

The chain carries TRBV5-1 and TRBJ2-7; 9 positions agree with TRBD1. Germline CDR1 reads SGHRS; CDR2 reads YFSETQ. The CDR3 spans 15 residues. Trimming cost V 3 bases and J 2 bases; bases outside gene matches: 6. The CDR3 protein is CASSSRQGGPYEQYF. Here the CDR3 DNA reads TGCGCCAGCAGCTCAAGACAGGGGGGACCCTACGAGCAGTACTTC.

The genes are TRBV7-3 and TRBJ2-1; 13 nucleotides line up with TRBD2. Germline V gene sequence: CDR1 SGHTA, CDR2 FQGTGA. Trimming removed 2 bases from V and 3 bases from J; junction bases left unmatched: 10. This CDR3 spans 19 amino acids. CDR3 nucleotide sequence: TGTGCCAGCAGCTTAGAGCCGGGACTAGCGGGGAGGGGCTACAATGAGCAGTTCTTC. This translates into CASSLEPGLAGRGYNEQFF. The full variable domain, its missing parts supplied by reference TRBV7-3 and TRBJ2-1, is GAGVSQTPSNKVTEKGKYVELRCDPISGHTALYWYRQSLGQGPEFLIYFQGTGAADDSGLPNDRFFAVRPEGSVSTLKIQRTERGDSAVYLCASSLEPGLAGRGYNEQFFGPGTRLTVL.

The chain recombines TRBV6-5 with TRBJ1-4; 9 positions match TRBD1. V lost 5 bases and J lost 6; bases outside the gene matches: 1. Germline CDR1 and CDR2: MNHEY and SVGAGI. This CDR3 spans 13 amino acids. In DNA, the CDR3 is TGTGCCAGCAGTAGGGACAGGGATGAAAAACTGTTTTTT. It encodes CASSRDRDEKLFF.

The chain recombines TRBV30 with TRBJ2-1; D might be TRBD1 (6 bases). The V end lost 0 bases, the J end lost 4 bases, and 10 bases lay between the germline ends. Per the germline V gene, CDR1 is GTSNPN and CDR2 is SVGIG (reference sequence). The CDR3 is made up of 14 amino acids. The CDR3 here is CAWSVLTGYNEQFF. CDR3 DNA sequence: TGTGCCTGGAGTGTACTGACAGGATACAATGAGCAGTTCTTC. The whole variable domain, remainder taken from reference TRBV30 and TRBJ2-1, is SQTIHQWPATLVQPVGSPLSLECTVEGTSNPNLYWYRQAAGRGLQLLFYSVGIGQISSEVPQNLSASRPQDRQFILSSKKLLLSDSGFYLCAWSVLTGYNEQFFGPGTRLTVL.

The CDR3 sequence is CASSVAWGSQETQYF. CDR3 nucleotide sequence: TGTGCCAGCAGCGTGGCGTGGGGGAGCCAAGAGACCCAGTACTTC. This chain joins TRBV9 and TRBJ2-5; D could derive from TRBD1 or TRBD2 (5 bases each). Germline V gives CDR1 SGDLS, CDR2 YYNGEE. V dropped 2 bases and J dropped 1 base, with 12 bases sitting between them. This CDR3 is built from 15 residues. Supplemented by reference TRBV9 and TRBJ2-5, the full variable domain reads DSGVTQTPKHLITATGQRVTLRCSPRSGDLSVYWYQQSLDQGLQFLIQYYNGEERAKGNILERFSAQQFPDLHSELNLSSLELGDSALYFCASSVAWGSQETQYFGPGTRLLVL.

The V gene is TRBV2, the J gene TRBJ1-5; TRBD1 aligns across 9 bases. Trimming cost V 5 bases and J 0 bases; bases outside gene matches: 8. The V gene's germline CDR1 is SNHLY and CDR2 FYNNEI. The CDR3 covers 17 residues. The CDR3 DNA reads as TGTGCCAGCAGTAAACAGGGGGCGCTTAGTAGCAATCAGCCCCAGCATTTT. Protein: CASSKQGALSSNQPQHF.

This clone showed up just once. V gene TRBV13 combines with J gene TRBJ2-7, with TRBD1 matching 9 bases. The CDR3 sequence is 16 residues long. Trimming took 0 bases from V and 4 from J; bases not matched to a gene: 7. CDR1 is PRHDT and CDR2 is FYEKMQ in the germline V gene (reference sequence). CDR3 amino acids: CASSLGGQGQAYEQYF. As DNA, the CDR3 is TGTGCCAGCAGCTTAGGGGGACAGGGTCAGGCTTACGAGCAGTACTTC.

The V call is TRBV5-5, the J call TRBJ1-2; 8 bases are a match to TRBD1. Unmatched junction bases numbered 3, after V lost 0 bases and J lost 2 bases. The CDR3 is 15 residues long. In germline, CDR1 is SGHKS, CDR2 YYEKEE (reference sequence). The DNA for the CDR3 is TGTGCCAGCAGCTTGGCTGGACAGGGAAACTATGGCTACACCTTC. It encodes CASSLAGQGNYGYTF.

This chain's CDR3 is CATRKNTQYF. The CDR3 coding sequence is TGTGCCACGCGGAAAAATACGCAGTATTTT. The chain employs TRBV19 and TRBJ2-3; no clear D. Between the trimmed V and J ends, which lost 10 bases and 7 bases, there was a span of 9 bases. Per germline, CDR1 LNHDA and CDR2 SQIVND (reference sequence). The CDR3 runs to 10 residues.

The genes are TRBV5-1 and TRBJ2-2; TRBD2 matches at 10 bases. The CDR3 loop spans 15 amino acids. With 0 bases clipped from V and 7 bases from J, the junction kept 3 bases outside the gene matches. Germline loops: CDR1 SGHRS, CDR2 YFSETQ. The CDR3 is CASSLVAGGVGELFF. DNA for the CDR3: TGCGCCAGCAGCTTGGTAGCGGGAGGCGTCGGGGAGCTGTTTTTT.

As DNA, the CDR3 is TGCGCCAGCAGCAAATTAGGACAGGAGCTCACTGAAGCTTTCTTT. Translating gives CASSKLGQELTEAFF. The V and J genes are TRBV5-1 and TRBJ1-1; 7 nucleotides align to TRBD1. The V gene end was trimmed by 4 bases and the J gene end by 4 bases; junction bases not matched to a gene: 10. The CDR3 is 15 residues long. Looked up from germline, CDR1 is SGHRS and CDR2 is YFSETQ.

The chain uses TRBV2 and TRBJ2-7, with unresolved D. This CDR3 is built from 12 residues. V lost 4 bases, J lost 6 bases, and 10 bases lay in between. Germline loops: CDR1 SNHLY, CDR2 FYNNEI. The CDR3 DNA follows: TGTGCCAGCAGTGCGTCCGACTTCGAGCAGTACTTC. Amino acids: CASSASDFEQYF.

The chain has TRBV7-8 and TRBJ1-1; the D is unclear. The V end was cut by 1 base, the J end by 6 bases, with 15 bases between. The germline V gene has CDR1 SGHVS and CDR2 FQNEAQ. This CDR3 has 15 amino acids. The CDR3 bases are TGTGCCAGCAGCTTAGACGGCAGTGTTTGGGCTGAAGCTTTCTTT. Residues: CASSLDGSVWAEAFF.

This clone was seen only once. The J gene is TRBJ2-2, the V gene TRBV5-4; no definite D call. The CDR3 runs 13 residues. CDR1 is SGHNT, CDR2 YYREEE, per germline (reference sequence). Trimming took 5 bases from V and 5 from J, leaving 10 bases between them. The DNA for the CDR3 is TGTGCCAGCAGGGAAGGGAAAACCGGGGAGCTGTTTTTT. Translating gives CASREGKTGELFF.